This T cell receptor (beta chain) was obtained from a study of beta chain features in type 1 diabetes. Isolated RNA was reverse transcribed in full, so expressed TCRB transcripts were sequenced. Regulatory, naive and central memory T cell samples averaged about 3.5 million reads. Clones were read by immunoSEQ multiplex PCR, and TCRdb kept only the in-frame ones, dropping some. The repertoire has around 430,000 clones, roughly 31% of them found once; the top ten carry more than 0.055%. From germline, CDR1 is SGDLS and CDR2 YYNGEE. The V end lost 3 bases, the J end lost 6 bases, and 18 bases lay between the germline ends. The CDR3 runs to 15 residues.

The TCR originated in a man between 18 and 35 years old in good health. The genes are TRBV9 and TRBJ1-1; D unresolved. Sequencing was done on a sample of naive CD4+ T cells from blood. Here the CDR3 DNA reads TGTGCCAGCAGCGCCTCAGGAGGGTCTGAAGCTGAAGCTTTCTTT. Residues: CASSASGGSEAEAFF.